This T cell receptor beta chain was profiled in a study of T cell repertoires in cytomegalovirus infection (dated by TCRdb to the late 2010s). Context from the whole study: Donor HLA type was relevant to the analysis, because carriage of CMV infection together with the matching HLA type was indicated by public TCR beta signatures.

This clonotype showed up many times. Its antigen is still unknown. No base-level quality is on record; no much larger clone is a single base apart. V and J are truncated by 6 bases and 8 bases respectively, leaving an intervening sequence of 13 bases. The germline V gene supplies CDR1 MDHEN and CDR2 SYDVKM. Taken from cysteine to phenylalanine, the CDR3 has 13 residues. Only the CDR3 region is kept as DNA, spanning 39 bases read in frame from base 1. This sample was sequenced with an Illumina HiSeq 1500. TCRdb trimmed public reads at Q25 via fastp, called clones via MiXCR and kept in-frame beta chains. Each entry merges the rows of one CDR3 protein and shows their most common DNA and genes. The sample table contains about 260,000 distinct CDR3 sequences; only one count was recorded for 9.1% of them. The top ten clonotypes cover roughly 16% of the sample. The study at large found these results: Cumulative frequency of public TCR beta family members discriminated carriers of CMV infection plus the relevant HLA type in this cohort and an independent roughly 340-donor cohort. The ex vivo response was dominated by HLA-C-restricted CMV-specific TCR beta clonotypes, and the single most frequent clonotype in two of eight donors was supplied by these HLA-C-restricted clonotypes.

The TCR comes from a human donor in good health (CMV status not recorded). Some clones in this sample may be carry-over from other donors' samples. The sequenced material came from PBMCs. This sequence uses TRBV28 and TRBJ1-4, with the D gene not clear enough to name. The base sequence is TGTGCCAGCAGCCGACCGGTTGGGGAAAAACTGTTTTTT. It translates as CASSRPVGEKLFF.